This is a list of T cell receptor beta chains from one sample in a study of blood T cell repertoires in COVID-19. Measured with immunoSEQ multiplex PCR; TCRdb has only the in-frame clones, and not every one. The data hold tens of thousands of clones, with roughly 78% observed a single time. Specimen: peripheral blood. Source of these receptors: a woman of 80 years or more with acute or convalescent COVID-19. Each CDR3 is given with its conserved first and last residue. The D gene is left open where the match is weak. Part of the rows lack a size; the others show once, few, many or a class for expanded clones.

len | j_gene | d_gene | v_gene | abundance | CDR3aa | CDR3nt
12 | TRBJ1-2 | . | TRBV6-5 | . | CASSNPGGGYTF | TGTGCCAGCAGTAACCCCGGGGGTGGCTACACCTTC
14 | TRBJ2-7 | TRBD1 | TRBV5-1 | . | CASSLGQGFYEQYF | TGCGCCAGCAGCTTGGGACAGGGATTCTACGAGCAGTACTTC
11 | TRBJ1-2 | . | TRBV15 | . | CATSTGYGYTF | TGTGCCACCAGCACAGGCTATGGCTACACCTTC
18 | TRBJ2-7 | TRBD2 | TRBV4-2 | . | CASSQDEGLAGGPYEQYF | TGTGCCAGCAGCCAAGATGAGGGACTAGCGGGGGGGCCCTACGAGCAGTACTTC
15 | TRBJ2-3 | TRBD1 | TRBV5-1 | . | CASSPFGQGRDTQYF | TGCGCCAGCAGCCCTTTTGGACAGGGAAGAGATACGCAGTATTTT
13 | TRBJ2-5 | TRBD1 | TRBV3-1/TRBV3-2 | . | CASSPDRGMTQYF | TGTGCCAGCAGCCCAGACAGGGGCATGACCCAGTACTTC
13 | TRBJ2-7 | . | TRBV27 | . | CASHRTGNYEQYF | TGTGCCAGCCATAGGACGGGGAACTACGAGCAGTACTTC
15 | TRBJ2-7 | TRBD2 | TRBV4-1 | . | CASSHSGSSPYEQYF | TGCGCCAGCAGCCACAGCGGGAGTTCCCCCTACGAGCAGTACTTC
15 | TRBJ1-6 | . | TRBV30 | . | CAWSGGRIRKSPLHF | TGTGCCTGGAGTGGAGGAAGGATAAGAAAATCACCCCTCCACTTT
15 | TRBJ2-7 | TRBD1 | TRBV5-1 | . | CASSIPTGGVHEQYF | TGCGCCAGCAGCATCCCGACAGGGGGCGTTCACGAGCAGTACTTC
15 | TRBJ1-3 | . | TRBV9 | once | CASSPRQNSGNTIYF | TGTGCCAGCAGCCCGAGACAGAACTCTGGAAACACCATATATTTT